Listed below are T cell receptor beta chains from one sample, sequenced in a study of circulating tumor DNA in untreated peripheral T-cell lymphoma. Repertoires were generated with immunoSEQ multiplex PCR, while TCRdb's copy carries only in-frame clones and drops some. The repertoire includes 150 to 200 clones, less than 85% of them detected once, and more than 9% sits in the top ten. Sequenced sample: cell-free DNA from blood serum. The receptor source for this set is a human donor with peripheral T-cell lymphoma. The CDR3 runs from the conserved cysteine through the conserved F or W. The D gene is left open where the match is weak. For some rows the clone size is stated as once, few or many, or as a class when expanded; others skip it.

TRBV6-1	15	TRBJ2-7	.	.	CASSEATGNAYKQYF	TGTGCCAGCAGTGAAGCGACGGGGAACGCCTACAAGCAGTACTTC
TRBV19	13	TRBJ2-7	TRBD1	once	CASSHRGNYEQYF	TGTGCCAGTAGCCACAGGGGGAACTACGAGCAGTACTTC
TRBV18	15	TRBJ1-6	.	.	CASSSQGQGNSPLHF	TGTGCCAGCTCATCACAGGGTCAGGGTAATTCACCCCTCCACTTT
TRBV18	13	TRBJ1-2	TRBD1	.	CASSVGTGVSDTF	TGTGCCAGCTCAGTCGGGACAGGGGTTTCCGACACCTTC
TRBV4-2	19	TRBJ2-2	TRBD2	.	CASSLGLLGTSGNTGELFF	TGTGCCAGCAGCCTAGGTTTATTAGGGACTAGCGGTAACACCGGGGAGCTGTTTTTT
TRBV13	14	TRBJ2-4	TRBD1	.	CASSQQGIGDIQYF	TGTGCCAGCAGTCAACAGGGGATCGGTGACATTCAGTACTTC
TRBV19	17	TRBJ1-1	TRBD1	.	CASIGSRDRGRGAEAFF	TGTGCCAGTATCGGTAGCCGGGACAGGGGGCGCGGTGCTGAAGCTTTCTTT
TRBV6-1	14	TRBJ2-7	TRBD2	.	CASGRGGSTYEQYF	TGTGCCAGCGGTCGGGGGGGATCGACTTACGAGCAGTACTTC
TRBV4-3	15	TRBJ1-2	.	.	CASSQEEGRIYGYTF	TGCGCCAGCAGCCAAGAGGAGGGCAGAATCTATGGCTACACCTTC
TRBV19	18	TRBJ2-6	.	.	CASSTPGTNHSRANVLTF	TGTGCCAGTAGTACACCAGGGACAAATCACAGTCGGGCCAACGTCCTGACTTTC